This T cell receptor beta chain derives from a study of beta chain features in type 1 diabetes. About the research overall: 107,917,701 sorted cells were examined across all samples.

Study outcomes and limitations: VDJ junctions from type 1 diabetes patients carried fewer insertions and larger deletions.

What was sequenced were expressed TCRB transcripts, since all of the isolated RNA had been reverse transcribed. Samples of naive, central memory and regulatory T cells yielded a mean of around 4 million reads. Method: immunoSEQ multiplex PCR; TCRdb's copy keeps in-frame clones and lacks some. The table includes 400,000 to 450,000 clones, approximately 13% detected once. All of the sorted populations showed purity greater than 95%. Germline CDR1 GTSNPN, CDR2 SVGIG (reference sequence). V lost 7 bases and J 7 bases, leaving 11 bases between the germline ends. CDR3 size: 12 residues. This clone has a handful of counts. Its antigen is not identified.

Sequenced sample: naive CD4+ T cells from blood. This receptor was taken from a young man in good health. The chain carries TRBV30 and TRBJ2-6; D uncertain. In DNA, the CDR3 is TGTGCCTCATCGGGCCCCGCCAACGTCCTGACTTTC. This encodes CASSGPANVLTF.